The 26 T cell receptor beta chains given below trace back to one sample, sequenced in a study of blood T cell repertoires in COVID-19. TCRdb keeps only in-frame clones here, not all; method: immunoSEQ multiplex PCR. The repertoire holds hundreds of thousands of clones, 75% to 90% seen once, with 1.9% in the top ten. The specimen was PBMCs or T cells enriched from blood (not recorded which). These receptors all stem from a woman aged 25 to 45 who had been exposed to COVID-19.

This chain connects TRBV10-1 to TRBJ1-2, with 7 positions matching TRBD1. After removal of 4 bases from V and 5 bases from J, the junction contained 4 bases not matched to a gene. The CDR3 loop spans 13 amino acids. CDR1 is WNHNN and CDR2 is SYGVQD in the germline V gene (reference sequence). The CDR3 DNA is TGCGCCAGCAGTGCTACAGGGGAATATGGCTACACCTTC. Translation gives CASSATGEYGYTF.

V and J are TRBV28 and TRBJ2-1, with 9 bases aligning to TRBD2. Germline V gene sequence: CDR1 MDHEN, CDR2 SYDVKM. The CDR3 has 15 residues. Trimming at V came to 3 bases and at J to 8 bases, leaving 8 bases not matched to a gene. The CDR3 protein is CASSFVLAGDDEQFF. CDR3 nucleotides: TGTGCCAGCAGTTTCGTTTTAGCGGGAGACGATGAGCAGTTCTTC.

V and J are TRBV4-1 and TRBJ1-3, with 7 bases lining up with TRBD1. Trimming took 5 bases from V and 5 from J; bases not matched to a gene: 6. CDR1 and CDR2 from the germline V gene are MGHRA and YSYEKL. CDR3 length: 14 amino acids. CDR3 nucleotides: TGCGCCAGCAGCACCGACAGGGCCAGAAACACCATATATTTT. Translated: CASSTDRARNTIYF.

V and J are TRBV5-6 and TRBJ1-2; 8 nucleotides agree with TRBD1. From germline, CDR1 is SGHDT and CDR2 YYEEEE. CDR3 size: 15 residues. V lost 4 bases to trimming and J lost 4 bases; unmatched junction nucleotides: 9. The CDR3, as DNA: TGTGCCAGCAGCCCGACAGGGGATGTGTTCTATGGCTACACCTTC. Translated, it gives CASSPTGDVFYGYTF.

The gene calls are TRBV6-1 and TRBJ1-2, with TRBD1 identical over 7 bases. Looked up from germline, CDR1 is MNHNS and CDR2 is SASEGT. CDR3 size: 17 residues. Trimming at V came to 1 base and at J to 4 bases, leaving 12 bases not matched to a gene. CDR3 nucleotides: TGTGCCAGCAGTGAAGTTCTTCATACGACAGGGACCTATGGCTACACCTTC. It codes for CASSEVLHTTGTYGYTF.

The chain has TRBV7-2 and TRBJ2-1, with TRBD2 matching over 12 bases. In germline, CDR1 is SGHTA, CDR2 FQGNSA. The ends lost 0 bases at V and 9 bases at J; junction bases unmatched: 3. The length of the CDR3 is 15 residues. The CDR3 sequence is CASSLALAGGGEQFF. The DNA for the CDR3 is TGTGCCAGCAGCTTAGCACTAGCGGGAGGAGGTGAGCAGTTCTTC.

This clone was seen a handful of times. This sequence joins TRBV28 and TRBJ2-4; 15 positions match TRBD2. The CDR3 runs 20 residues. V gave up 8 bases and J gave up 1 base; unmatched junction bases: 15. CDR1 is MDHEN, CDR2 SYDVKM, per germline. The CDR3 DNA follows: TGTGCCAGCGGTCCGGGGGGACTAGCGGGAGGCCTTGGGGCCAAAAACATTCAGTACTTC. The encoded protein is CASGPGGLAGGLGAKNIQYF.

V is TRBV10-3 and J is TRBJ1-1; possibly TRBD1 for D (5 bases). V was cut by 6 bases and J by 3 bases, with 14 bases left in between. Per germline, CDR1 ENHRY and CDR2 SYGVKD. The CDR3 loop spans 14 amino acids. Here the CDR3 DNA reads TGTGCCATCAGAAAGGTGGGGGAGGACACTGAAGCTTTCTTT. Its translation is CAIRKVGEDTEAFF.

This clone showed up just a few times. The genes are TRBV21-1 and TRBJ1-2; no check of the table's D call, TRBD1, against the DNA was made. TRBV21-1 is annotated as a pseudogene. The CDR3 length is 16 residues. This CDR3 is CASNIVGVRVPYGYTF. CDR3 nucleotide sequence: TGTGCCAGCAATATTGTAGGGGTCAGGGTACCCTATGGCTACACCTTC.

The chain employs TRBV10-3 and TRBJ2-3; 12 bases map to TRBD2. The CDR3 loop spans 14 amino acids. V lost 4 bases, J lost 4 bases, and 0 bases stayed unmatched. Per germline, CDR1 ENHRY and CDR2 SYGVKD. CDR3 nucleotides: TGTGCCATCAGTGGGACTAGCGGGGCAGATACGCAGTATTTT. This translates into CAISGTSGADTQYF.

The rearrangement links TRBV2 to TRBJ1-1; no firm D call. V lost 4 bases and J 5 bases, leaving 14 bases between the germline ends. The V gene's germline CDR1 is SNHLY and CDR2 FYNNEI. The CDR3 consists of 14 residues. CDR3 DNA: TGTGCCAGCAGTGGAGCAGGCATGAGGACTGAAGCTTTCTTT. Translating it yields CASSGAGMRTEAFF.

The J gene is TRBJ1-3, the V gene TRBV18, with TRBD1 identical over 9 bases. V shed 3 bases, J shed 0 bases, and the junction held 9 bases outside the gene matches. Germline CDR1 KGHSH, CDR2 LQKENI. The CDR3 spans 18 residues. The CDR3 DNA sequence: TGTGCCAGCTCACCGACTCCGGGACAGGGACACTCTGGAAACACCATATATTTT. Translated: CASSPTPGQGHSGNTIYF.

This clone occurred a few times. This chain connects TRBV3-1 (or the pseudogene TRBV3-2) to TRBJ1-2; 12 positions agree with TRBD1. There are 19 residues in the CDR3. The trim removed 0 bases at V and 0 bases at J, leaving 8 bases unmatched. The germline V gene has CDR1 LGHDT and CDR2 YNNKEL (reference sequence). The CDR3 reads CASSQDPGQGAEANYGYTF. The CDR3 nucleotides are TGTGCCAGCAGCCAAGATCCGGGACAGGGGGCCGAAGCTAACTATGGCTACACCTTC.

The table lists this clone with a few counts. The CDR3 DNA reads as TGTGCCAGCAGTGGGGCAGGCACAACTAATGAAAAACTGTTTTTT. Its protein product is CASSGAGTTNEKLFF. The chain carries TRBV27 and TRBJ1-4; D perhaps matches TRBD1 (5 bases). The V end lost 5 bases, the J end lost 0 bases, and 10 bases lay between the germline ends. There are 15 residues in the CDR3. CDR1 and CDR2 from the germline V gene are MNHEY and SMNVEV (reference sequence).

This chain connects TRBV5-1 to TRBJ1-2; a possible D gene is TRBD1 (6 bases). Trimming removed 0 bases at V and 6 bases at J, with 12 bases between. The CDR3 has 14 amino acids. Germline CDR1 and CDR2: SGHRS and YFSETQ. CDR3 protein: CASSLVLDRDGYTF. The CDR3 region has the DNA TGCGCCAGCAGCTTGGTCCTGGACAGAGATGGCTACACCTTC.

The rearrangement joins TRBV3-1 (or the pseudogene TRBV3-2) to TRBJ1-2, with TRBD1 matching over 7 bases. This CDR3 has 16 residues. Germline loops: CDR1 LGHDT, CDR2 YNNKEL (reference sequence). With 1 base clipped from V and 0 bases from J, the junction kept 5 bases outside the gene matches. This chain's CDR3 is CASSQAGQRANYGYTF. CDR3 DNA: TGTGCCAGCAGCCAAGCGGGACAGCGGGCTAACTATGGCTACACCTTC.

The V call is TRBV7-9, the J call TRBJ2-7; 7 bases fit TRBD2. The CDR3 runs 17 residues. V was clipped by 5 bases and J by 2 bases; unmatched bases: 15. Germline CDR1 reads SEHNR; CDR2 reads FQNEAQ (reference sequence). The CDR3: CASSPKLRRGVAYEQYF. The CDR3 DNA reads TGTGCCAGCAGCCCTAAGCTCCGACGGGGGGTAGCCTACGAGCAGTACTTC. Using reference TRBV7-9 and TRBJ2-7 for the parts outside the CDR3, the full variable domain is DTGVSQNPRHKITKRGQNVTFRCDPISEHNRLYWYRQTLGQGPEFLTYFQNEAQLEKSRLLSDRFSAERPKGSFSTLEIQRTEQGDSAMYLCASSPKLRRGVAYEQYFGPGTRLTVT.

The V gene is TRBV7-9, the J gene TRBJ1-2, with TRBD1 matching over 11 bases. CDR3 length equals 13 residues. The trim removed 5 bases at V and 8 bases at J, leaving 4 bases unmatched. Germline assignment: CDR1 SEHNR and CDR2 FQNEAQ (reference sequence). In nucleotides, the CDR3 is TGTGCCAGCAGCAAGGACAGGGGGCGAGGCTACACCTTC. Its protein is CASSKDRGRGYTF.

CDR3 residues: CASSPMGLAGGRLTDTQYF. CDR3 nucleotides: TGTGCCAGTAGTCCCATGGGACTAGCGGGGGGGCGCCTCACAGATACGCAGTATTTT. V and J are TRBV19 and TRBJ2-3; 16 bases are shared with TRBD2. V shed 5 bases and J 2 bases; nucleotides not matched to a gene: 10. Germline V gene sequence: CDR1 LNHDA, CDR2 SQIVND (reference sequence). The CDR3 loop spans 19 amino acids.

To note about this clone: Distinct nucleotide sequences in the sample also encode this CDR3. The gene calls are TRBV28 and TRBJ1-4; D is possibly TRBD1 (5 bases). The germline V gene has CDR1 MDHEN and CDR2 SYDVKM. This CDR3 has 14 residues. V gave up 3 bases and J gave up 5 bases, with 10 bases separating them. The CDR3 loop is CASSLRQQNEKLFF. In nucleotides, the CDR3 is TGTGCCAGCAGTTTGAGACAGCAGAATGAAAAACTGTTTTTT. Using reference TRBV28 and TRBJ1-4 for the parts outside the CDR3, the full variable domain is DVKVTQSSRYLVKRTGEKVFLECVQDMDHENMFWYRQDPGLGLRLIYFSYDVKMKEKGDIPEGYSVSREKKERFSLILESASTNQTSMYLCASSLRQQNEKLFFGSGTQLSVL.

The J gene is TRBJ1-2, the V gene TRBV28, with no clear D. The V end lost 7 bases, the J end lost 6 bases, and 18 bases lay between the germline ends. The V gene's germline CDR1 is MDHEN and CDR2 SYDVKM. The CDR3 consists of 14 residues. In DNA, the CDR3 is TGTGCCAGCACCTTAGGGCGGGTATCCGATGGCTACACCTTC. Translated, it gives CASTLGRVSDGYTF.

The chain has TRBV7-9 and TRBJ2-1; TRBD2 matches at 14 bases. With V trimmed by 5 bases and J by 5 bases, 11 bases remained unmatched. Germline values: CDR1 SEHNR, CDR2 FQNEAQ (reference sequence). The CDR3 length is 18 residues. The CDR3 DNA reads TGTGCCAGCAGCCGCGAATTATCGACTAGCGGGAGGGACAATGAGCAGTTCTTC. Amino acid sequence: CASSRELSTSGRDNEQFF.

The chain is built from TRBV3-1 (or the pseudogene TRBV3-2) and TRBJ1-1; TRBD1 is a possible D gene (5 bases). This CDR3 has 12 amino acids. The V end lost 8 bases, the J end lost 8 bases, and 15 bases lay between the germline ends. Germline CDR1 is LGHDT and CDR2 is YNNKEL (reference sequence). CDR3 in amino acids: CASSRGGVEAFF. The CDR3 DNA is TGTGCCAGCTCCCGAGGAGGGGTGGAAGCTTTCTTT.

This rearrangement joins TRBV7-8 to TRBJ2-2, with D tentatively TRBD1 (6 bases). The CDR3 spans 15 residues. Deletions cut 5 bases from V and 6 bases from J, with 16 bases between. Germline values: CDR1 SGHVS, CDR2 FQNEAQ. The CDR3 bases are TGTGCCAGCAGCCCTAGGATCGGACAGTCCGGGGAGCTGTTTTTT. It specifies CASSPRIGQSGELFF.

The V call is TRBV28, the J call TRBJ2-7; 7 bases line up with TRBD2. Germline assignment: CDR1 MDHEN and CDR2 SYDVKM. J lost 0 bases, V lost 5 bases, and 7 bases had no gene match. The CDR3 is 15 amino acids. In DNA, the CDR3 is TGTGCCAGCAGTACTCTGCGGGAGTTCTCCTACGAGCAGTACTTC. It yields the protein CASSTLREFSYEQYF.

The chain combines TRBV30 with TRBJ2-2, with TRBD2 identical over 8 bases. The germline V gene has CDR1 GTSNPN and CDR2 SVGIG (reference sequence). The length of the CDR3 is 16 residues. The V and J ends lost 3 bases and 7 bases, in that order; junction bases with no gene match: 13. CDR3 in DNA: TGTGCCTGGAGACGGTCGGGAGGGCCTAAGAACGGGGAGCTGTTTTTT. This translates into CAWRRSGGPKNGELFF.